The 17 T cell receptor beta chains in this list originate from one sample, sequenced in a study of blood T cell repertoires in COVID-19. The assay was immunoSEQ multiplex PCR, and TCRdb's table has in-frame clones only and misses some. The sample carries roughly 120,000 clones, 90% recorded once. Sequencing was done on a sample of peripheral blood. The receptors derive from a woman in her sixties with COVID-19, enrolled during active disease.

This clone turned up a few times. The V call is TRBV6-2 or TRBV6-3, the J call TRBJ2-1, with TRBD2 matching over 8 bases. Per germline, CDR1 MNHEY and CDR2 SVGEGT. The CDR3 is made up of 15 amino acids. J was trimmed by 4 bases and V by 6 bases; bases with no gene match: 8. The CDR3 loop is CASSPTSGLYNEQFF. The CDR3 nucleotides are TGTGCCAGCAGCCCTACTAGCGGCCTATACAATGAGCAGTTCTTC.

V usage is TRBV6-5 and J usage is TRBJ2-1, with TRBD2 identical over 9 bases. There are 15 residues in the CDR3. The junction had 4 bases not matched to a gene; V was cut back by 5 bases and J by 2 bases. Germline-derived CDR1 and CDR2 are MNHEY and SVGAGI. The CDR3 DNA sequence: TGTGCCAGCAGTAAGAGCGGGGGGACCTACAATGAGCAGTTCTTC. Translation: CASSKSGGTYNEQFF.

This chain links TRBV7-9 with TRBJ1-5; 7 bases agree with TRBD1. Trimming cost V 5 bases and J 7 bases; bases outside gene matches: 8. In germline, CDR1 is SEHNR, CDR2 FQNEAQ (reference sequence). The CDR3 has 14 residues. CDR3 protein: CASSRQGRGQPQHF. CDR3 nucleotides: TGTGCCAGCAGCCGACAGGGAAGGGGCCAGCCCCAGCATTTT.

The chain uses TRBV19 and TRBJ2-3, with 7 bases lining up with TRBD1. There are 15 residues in the CDR3. V gave up 7 bases and J gave up 3 bases; unmatched junction bases: 10. Germline V CDR1 and CDR2: LNHDA, SQIVND (reference sequence). The DNA of the CDR3 is TGTGCCAGTACCAGGTTAGGGGGCCGGACAGATACGCAGTATTTT. Its protein product is CASTRLGGRTDTQYF.

The CDR3 loop is CASSFRSQYEQYF. DNA for the CDR3: TGTGCCAGCAGTTTTCGCTCGCAGTACGAGCAGTACTTC. The chain recombines TRBV27 with TRBJ2-7; D unclear. Trimming stripped 3 bases from V and 4 bases from J, with 10 bases between. The CDR3 is made up of 13 amino acids. Germline loops: CDR1 MNHEY, CDR2 SMNVEV (reference sequence).

The gene calls are TRBV3-1 (or the pseudogene TRBV3-2) and TRBJ2-1, with 10 bases aligning to TRBD1. Unmatched junction bases numbered 10, after V lost 3 bases and J lost 8 bases. Germline V lookup: CDR1 LGHDT, CDR2 YNNKEL (reference sequence). There are 16 residues in the CDR3. CDR3 residues: CASSHLPGQGRHEQFF. In DNA form, the CDR3 reads TGTGCCAGCAGCCATCTCCCGGGACAGGGGAGACATGAGCAGTTCTTC.

The J gene is TRBJ2-1, the V gene TRBV4-2; 13 bases agree with TRBD2. The CDR3 sequence is 17 residues long. Germline CDR1 is LGHNA and CDR2 is YNFKEQ. J gave up 4 bases and V 2 bases, and 5 bases lay outside the gene matches. CDR3 residues: CASSQSTSGGRYNEQFF. The CDR3 bases are TGTGCCAGCAGCCAATCGACTAGCGGGGGGCGTTACAATGAGCAGTTCTTC.

V is TRBV7-9 and J is TRBJ1-2; no firm D call. This CDR3 is built from 13 residues. Germline CDR1 is SEHNR and CDR2 is FQNEAQ (reference sequence). Trimming took 3 bases from V and 8 from J, leaving 13 bases between them. CDR3 in DNA: TGTGCCAGCAGCTTTGCCGGAGAAGTGGGCTACACCTTC. It encodes CASSFAGEVGYTF. The full variable domain, its missing parts supplied by reference TRBV7-9 and TRBJ1-2, is DTGVSQNPRHKITKRGQNVTFRCDPISEHNRLYWYRQTLGQGPEFLTYFQNEAQLEKSRLLSDRFSAERPKGSFSTLEIQRTEQGDSAMYLCASSFAGEVGYTFGSGTRLTVV.

In nucleotides, the CDR3 is TGTGCCAGCAGCAGGGCCAATCAGCCCCAGCATTTT. Translated, it gives CASSRANQPQHF. The chain employs TRBV25-1 and TRBJ1-5; tentative D call: TRBD1 (5 bases). The CDR3 contains 12 residues. V was pared by 6 bases and J by 3 bases, with 6 bases between. Germline V gene sequence: CDR1 MGHDK, CDR2 SYGVNS.

The chain has TRBV5-1 and TRBJ2-7, with TRBD2 as a possible D gene (6 bases). Trimming left V 4 bases short and J 9 bases short, with 20 bases between. The CDR3 covers 14 residues. CDR1 and CDR2 from the germline V gene are SGHRS and YFSETQ. The CDR3 sequence: CASSERFGGRWQYF. Here the CDR3 DNA reads TGCGCCAGCAGCGAGAGGTTCGGAGGGCGCTGGCAGTACTTC.

This sequence joins TRBV3-1 (or the pseudogene TRBV3-2) and TRBJ2-3; 12 bases are a match to TRBD2. The CDR3 totals 20 residues. V lost 2 bases to trimming and J lost 1 base; unmatched junction nucleotides: 13. CDR1 is LGHDT and CDR2 is YNNKEL in the germline V gene (reference sequence). CDR3 bases: TGTGCCAGCAGCCAACCCCCTAGCGGGGGGGCTTCCTTTCGCACAGATACGCAGTATTTT. This encodes CASSQPPSGGASFRTDTQYF.

The chain is built from TRBV18 and TRBJ2-7, with 7 positions matching TRBD1. The V gene's germline CDR1 is KGHSH and CDR2 LQKENI. There are 15 residues in the CDR3. Trimming removed 6 bases from V and 2 bases from J; junction bases left unmatched: 10. Here the CDR3 DNA reads TGTGCCAGCTCGCACCTAAGGGACAGCACCTACGAGCAGTACTTC. This sequence encodes CASSHLRDSTYEQYF.

The chain couples TRBV5-1 to TRBJ2-7; TRBD1 agrees at 7 bases. In germline, CDR1 is SGHRS, CDR2 YFSETQ. The CDR3 totals 15 residues. V was clipped by 3 bases and J by 4 bases; unmatched bases: 10. The CDR3 nucleotides are TGCGCCAGCAGCTCGGAGACAGGGAATCAATACGAGCAGTACTTC. Protein product: CASSSETGNQYEQYF.

Written as DNA, the CDR3 is TGTGCCAGCAGTTTTTATCCCGGCGGGGGTTCACCCCTCCACTTT. It specifies CASSFYPGGGSPLHF. The chain couples TRBV27 to TRBJ1-6, with a weak D call TRBD1 (5 bases). From germline, CDR1 is MNHEY and CDR2 SMNVEV (reference sequence). The CDR3 consists of 15 residues. Trimming shortened V by 3 bases and J by 9 bases, and 15 bases separated the two germline ends.

The chain combines TRBV10-2 with TRBJ1-2, with D possibly matching TRBD1 (6 bases). The CDR3 length is 15 residues. Between the trimmed V and J ends, which lost 7 bases and 0 bases, there was a span of 15 bases. CDR1 and CDR2 from the germline V gene are WSHSY and SAAADI. CDR3 region: CASKGRGEPNYGYTF. The CDR3 nucleotides read TGCGCCAGCAAGGGCAGGGGAGAACCTAACTATGGCTACACCTTC.

The chain combines TRBV9 with TRBJ2-7; the match to TRBD2 covers 7 bases. This CDR3 spans 14 amino acids. Germline CDR1 is SGDLS and CDR2 is YYNGEE. J lost 1 base, V lost 4 bases, and 5 bases had no gene match. The DNA of the CDR3 is TGTGCCAGCAGCCCCCAGGGAGGGTCCTACGAGCAGTACTTC. Amino acid sequence: CASSPQGGSYEQYF.

This clone was found once. This chain links TRBV11-2 with TRBJ1-2; D might be TRBD1 (6 bases). V lost 2 bases, J lost 4 bases, and 14 bases lay in between. The CDR3 runs to 15 residues. Germline CDR1 is SGHAT and CDR2 is FQNNGV. CDR3 in amino acids: CASSLSLSTGYGYTF. CDR3 in DNA: TGTGCCAGCAGCTTATCCCTATCGACAGGCTATGGCTACACCTTC.